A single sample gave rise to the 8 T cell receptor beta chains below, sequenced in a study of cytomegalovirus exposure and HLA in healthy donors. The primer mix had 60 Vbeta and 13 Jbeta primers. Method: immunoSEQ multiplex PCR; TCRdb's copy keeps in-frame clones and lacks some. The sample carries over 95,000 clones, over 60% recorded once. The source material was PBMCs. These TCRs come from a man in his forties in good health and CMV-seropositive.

The chain's CDR3 is CASSLDRNYGYTF. In DNA, the CDR3 is TGTGCCAGCAGCTTAGACAGAAACTATGGCTACACCTTC. The rearrangement links TRBV11-2 to TRBJ1-2; D is uncertain. Per germline, CDR1 SGHAT and CDR2 FQNNGV. CDR3 size: 13 residues. Trimming cost V 0 bases and J 2 bases, with 4 bases left between them.

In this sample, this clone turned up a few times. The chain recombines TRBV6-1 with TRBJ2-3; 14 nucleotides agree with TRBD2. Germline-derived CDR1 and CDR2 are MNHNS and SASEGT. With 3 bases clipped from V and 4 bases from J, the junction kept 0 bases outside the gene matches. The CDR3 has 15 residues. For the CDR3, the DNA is TGTGCCAGCAGTGAGACTAGCGGGGGGGCAGATACGCAGTATTTT. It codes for CASSETSGGADTQYF.

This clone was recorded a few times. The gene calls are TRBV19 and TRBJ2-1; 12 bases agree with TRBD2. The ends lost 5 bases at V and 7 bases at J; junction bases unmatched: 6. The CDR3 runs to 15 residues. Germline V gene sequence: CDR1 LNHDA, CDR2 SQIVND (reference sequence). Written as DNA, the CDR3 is TGTGCCAGTAGTCAGACTAGCGGGAGCGGTAATGAGCAGTTCTTC. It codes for CASSQTSGSGNEQFF.

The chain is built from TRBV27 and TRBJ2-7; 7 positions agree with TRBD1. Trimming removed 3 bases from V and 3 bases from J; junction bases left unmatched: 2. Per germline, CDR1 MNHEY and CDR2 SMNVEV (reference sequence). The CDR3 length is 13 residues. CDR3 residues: CASSFNRGYEQYF. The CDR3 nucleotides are TGTGCCAGCAGTTTTAACAGGGGCTACGAGCAGTACTTC.

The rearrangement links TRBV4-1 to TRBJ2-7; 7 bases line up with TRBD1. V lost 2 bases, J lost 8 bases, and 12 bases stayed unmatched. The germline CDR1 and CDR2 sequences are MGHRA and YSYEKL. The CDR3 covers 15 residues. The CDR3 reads CASSQRGPSDRKQYF. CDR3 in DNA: TGCGCCAGCAGCCAAAGGGGCCCGTCGGACAGGAAGCAGTACTTC.

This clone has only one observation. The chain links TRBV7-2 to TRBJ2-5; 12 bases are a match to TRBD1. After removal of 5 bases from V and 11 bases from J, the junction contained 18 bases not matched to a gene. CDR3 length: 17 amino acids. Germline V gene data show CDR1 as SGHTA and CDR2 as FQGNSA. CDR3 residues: CASSTTSGTGGLGEQYF. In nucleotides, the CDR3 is TGTGCCAGCAGCACCACCTCCGGGACAGGGGGCCTCGGGGAGCAGTACTTC.

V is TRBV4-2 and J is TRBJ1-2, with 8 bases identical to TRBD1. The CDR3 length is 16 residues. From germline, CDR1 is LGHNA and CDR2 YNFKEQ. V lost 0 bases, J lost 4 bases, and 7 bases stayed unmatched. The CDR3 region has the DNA TGTGCCAGCAGCCAAGAGGGAACAGGGGGAGGCTATGGCTACACCTTC. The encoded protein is CASSQEGTGGGYGYTF.

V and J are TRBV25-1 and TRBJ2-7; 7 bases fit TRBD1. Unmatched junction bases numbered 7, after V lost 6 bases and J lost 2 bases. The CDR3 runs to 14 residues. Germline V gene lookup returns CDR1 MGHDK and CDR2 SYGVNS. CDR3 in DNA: TGTGCCAGCAGCCTGGACAGGTCCCCCTACGAGCAGTACTTC. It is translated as CASSLDRSPYEQYF.